This T cell receptor (beta chain) was found in a study of cytomegalovirus exposure and HLA in healthy donors. A multiplex PCR was run with 60 Vbeta primers and 13 Jbeta primers. Sequencing used immunoSEQ multiplex PCR; TCRdb keeps in-frame clones, though not all of them. The data contain roughly 150,000 clones, around 75% of them singletons. Trimming removed 0 bases from V and 7 bases from J, with 10 bases in between. Germline CDR1 MGHRA, CDR2 YSYEKL. The CDR3 spans 13 residues. Notes on this clone: Its antigen is not known.

Notes on the study in general: Reportedly, HLA-A and HLA-B alleles of most subjects were accurately predicted from TCR beta. Presence/absence analyses took donor sequencing depth as roughly uniform. A previous analysis found most TCR beta V segments productive roughly 90% or roughly 30% of the time. TCR beta V- and J-gene trimming, according to a later analysis, was linked to a missense DCLRE1C variant.

This TCR derives from a man between 18 and 29 years old in good health and CMV-seropositive. The sample was PBMCs. The rearrangement links TRBV4-1 to TRBJ2-7, with D maybe TRBD2 (5 bases). This CDR3 reads CASSQEGVAEQYF. CDR3 DNA sequence: TGCGCCAGCAGCCAAGAGGGAGTTGCTGAGCAGTACTTC.